Reported below is one T cell receptor beta chain. This clonotype was detected ten times or more. It has no known antigen specificity. No base quality values were provided; no much bigger clone lies one nucleotide off. As encoded in the germline V gene, CDR1 is SQVTM while CDR2 is ANQGSEA. From the cysteine up to the phenylalanine, the CDR3 has a length of 12 residues. Only CDR3 DNA is held: 36 bases, read in frame from base 1. These data come from a study of blood T cells in healthy people across ages (dated by TCRdb to 2014 to 2015). A note on the overall study: In model experiments, template switching captured roughly one uniquely barcoded TCR beta cDNA molecule for every two T cells. Age-related changes in TCR beta repertoire diversity were measured in the study by deep sequencing normalized with unique cDNA molecular identifiers. The donors were divided into four age groups: young (average around 16 years), middle-aged (around 41), aged (approximately 62) and long-lived (about 79). To avoid experimental bias, donors of different ages were spread randomly across the sequencing lanes. Using the same blood draw, the study looked at two additional independent replicas of 1 million unique cDNA reads for two donors, one aged 18 to 30 and the other aged 80 or older.

Findings and caveats that apply to the study as a whole: The percentage of naive T cells measured by flow cytometry correlated strongly with observed TCR beta diversity. Estimates of total diversity from one million sequenced T cells were regarded as lower bounds and underestimates. Since profiling was done on bulk unsorted PBMCs, naive and antigen-experienced compartments could not be conclusively compared. Compared with the aged group, the long-lived group had more naive CD4+ T cells, fewer expanded clones and increased TCR diversity, a pattern suggesting age selection. The CMV infection status of donors was not known, potentially confounding age-related changes in expanded clonotypes. As age increased, observed TCR beta diversity per million T cells dropped in a roughly linear way, and a significant reduction was already evident by age approximately 40.

Library construction relied on 5' RACE. The instrument given in TCRdb is Illumina HiSeq 2500. A second PCR of roughly 6 to 12 cycles was performed with a sample-barcoded 5' primer and a J-beta primer mix. A unique molecular identifier was introduced onto each TCR beta cDNA molecule by a template-switch 5' adaptor carrying 12 random nucleotides. Each sample yielded at least 3 million CDR3-containing paired-end reads. First-strand cDNA synthesis was performed from all RNA using the Mint cDNA synthesis kit, with priming by a TRBC-specific oligonucleotide. After uracil-DNA glycosylase treatment, a first 18-cycle PCR used universal primers M1SS and BC2_uni_R on all cDNA. As for the original processing: Normalization of each sample was performed by random selection of 1 million high-quality reads, each carrying a distinct molecular identifier. Reads sharing molecular identifiers were discarded rather than binned into consensus sequences. MiTCR, set to a Q25 quality threshold and the strictest error-elimination algorithm, was used for CDR3 identification, clonotype clustering and error correction. A nonparametric unseen species model with Euler transformation was used to estimate a lower bound on total TCR beta diversity. Clones were called with MiXCR by TCRdb after fastp trimmed the public reads at Q25, and only in-frame beta chains were retained. Records with the same CDR3 protein are collapsed into one entry carrying the most frequent genes and DNA. The V and J calls, along with clone size, are taken from TCRdb and not from the paper's own processing. Recorded for this sample are fewer than 1.5 million distinct CDR3 sequences; around 42% of them occurred a single time. The top ten clones comprise 6.5% to 10% of the sample.

Systemically healthy Caucasian individuals from Russia, roughly 40 in total and aged roughly 6 to 95 years, were included as donors. About 10 milliliters of peripheral blood were drawn from each donor into EDTA-treated Vacutainer tubes. Ficoll-Paque density-gradient centrifugation was used to isolate PBMCs, with at least 6.5 million obtained per sample. Total RNA, at least 5.5 micrograms per sample, was extracted from PBMCs with Trizol reagent. For every donor, an aliquot of PBMCs went through flow cytometry to measure the percentages of naive CD45RAhigh/CD27high T cells. Sequenced input: blood. This clonotype originated in a woman in her late teens or twenties in good health. Recombination joined TRBV29-1 with TRBJ2-1; the D gene is perhaps TRBD1, from 5 matching bases. The DNA sequence is as follows: TGCAGTCTGGGGCGGTTCAACAATGAGCAGTTCTTC. This translates into CSLGRFNNEQFF.